The rows below give T cell receptor beta chains drawn from one sample of a study of shared clonotypes between healthy human individuals. Assay used: immunoSEQ multiplex PCR; TCRdb lists only in-frame clones, some missing. This sample has roughly 1,500,000 clones, with about 98.5% found just once. Sequencing was done on a sample of naive CD4+ T cells sorted from blood. Every receptor here comes from a man younger than 45 in good health. CDR3s include the opening cysteine and the closing phenylalanine or tryptophan. Each record gives: clone size, J gene, V gene, D gene, CDR3 protein. The D gene is left open where the match is weak. Not every row has a clone size; where given, it reads once, few, many or a size class.

-	TRBJ2-1	TRBV11-3	TRBD1	CASSPGTGGNEQFF
-	TRBJ1-2	TRBV13	-	CASSYPGPRGYGYTF
-	TRBJ1-4	TRBV2	-	CASSLDVQRTNEKLFF
-	TRBJ2-7	TRBV5-1	TRBD2	CASSPDPSGVGGQYF
-	TRBJ1-3	TRBV15	-	CATSTGRSNSGNTIYF
-	TRBJ1-3	TRBV7-9	TRBD1	CASSLSRGPGNTIYF
-	TRBJ2-6	TRBV28	-	CASSLTGANVLTF
-	TRBJ2-5	TRBV11-3	TRBD1	CASSLGPGQPQETQYF
-	TRBJ1-4	TRBV28	-	CASSWVGVNEKLFF
-	TRBJ2-7	TRBV10-2	TRBD2	CASNRQATSGSPYEQYF
once	TRBJ1-2	TRBV28	TRBD1	CASRLSGQGAGGYTF
once	TRBJ2-3	TRBV5-6	-	CASSRFTDTQYF
-	TRBJ2-7	TRBV18	TRBD1	CASSPPPGTGATGQYF
-	TRBJ2-1	TRBV19	TRBD2	CASSLWSGRGLNEQFF
once	TRBJ2-1	TRBV5-1	TRBD1	CASSSMGTGGRRDRREQFF
-	TRBJ2-1	TRBV5-1	TRBD2	CASSNPGTSGRSRYNEQFF
-	TRBJ2-1	TRBV2	-	CASSRGRTDGEQFF
-	TRBJ2-5	TRBV11-2	TRBD2	CASSLVVAGGEETQYF
-	TRBJ2-7	TRBV28	TRBD1	CASSHPGTGPHEQYF
-	TRBJ2-1	TRBV7-8	-	CASSFTASQNEQFF
-	TRBJ2-3	TRBV9	-	CASSVGVLGADTQYF
-	TRBJ1-5	TRBV28	-	CASSLVTDNQPQHF
-	TRBJ1-1	TRBV5-4	-	CASSLDATASQAGNAFF
-	TRBJ2-1	TRBV5-4	TRBD1	CASSSGTGIYNEQFF
-	TRBJ2-3	TRBV5-1	-	CASSLELLGTQYF
-	TRBJ2-7	TRBV28	TRBD1	CAHRDRASYEQYF
-	TRBJ1-4	TRBV6-5	TRBD1	CASGSGGKLFF
-	TRBJ2-1	TRBV29-1	-	CSVEVRESYNEQFF
-	TRBJ2-6	TRBV5-4	-	CASSLVSGYGGANVLTF
-	TRBJ2-2	TRBV19	-	CASSALWGANTGELFF
-	TRBJ2-7	TRBV7-9	-	CASSLLRDSYEQYF
-	TRBJ2-3	TRBV4-3	-	CASSQDPGISTDTQYF
once	TRBJ1-2	TRBV7-6	-	CASSLGRGVSYGYTF
-	TRBJ2-7	TRBV19	TRBD1	CASSIARTGSSYEQYF
-	TRBJ2-3	TRBV7-9	-	CASNNRDRTDTQYF
-	TRBJ1-3	TRBV18	-	CASSPLLGGSGNTIYF
-	TRBJ2-1	TRBV7-2	-	CASSLAPGLYNEQFF
-	TRBJ2-1	TRBV28	TRBD1	CASNQGGTGYNEQFF
-	TRBJ2-1	TRBV30	-	CAWGQGLSYNEQFF
-	TRBJ2-2	TRBV7-2	-	CASSLVGELFF